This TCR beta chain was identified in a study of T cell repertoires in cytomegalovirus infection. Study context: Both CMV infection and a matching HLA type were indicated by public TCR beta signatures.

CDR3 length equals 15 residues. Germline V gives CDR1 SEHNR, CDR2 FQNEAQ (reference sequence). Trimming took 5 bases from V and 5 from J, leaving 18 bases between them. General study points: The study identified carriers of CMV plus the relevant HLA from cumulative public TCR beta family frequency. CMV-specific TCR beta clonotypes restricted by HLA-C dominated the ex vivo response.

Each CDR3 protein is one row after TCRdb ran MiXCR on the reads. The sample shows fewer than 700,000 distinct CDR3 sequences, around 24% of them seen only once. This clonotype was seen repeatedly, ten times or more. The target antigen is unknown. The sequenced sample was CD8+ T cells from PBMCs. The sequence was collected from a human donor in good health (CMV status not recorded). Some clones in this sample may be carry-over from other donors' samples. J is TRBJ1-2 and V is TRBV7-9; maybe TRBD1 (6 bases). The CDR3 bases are TGTGCCAGCAGCCCAACCTCACGAGGGGGGTATGGCTACACCTTC. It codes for CASSPTSRGGYGYTF. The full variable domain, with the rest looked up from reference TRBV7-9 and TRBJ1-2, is DTGVSQNPRHKITKRGQNVTFRCDPISEHNRLYWYRQTLGQGPEFLTYFQNEAQLEKSRLLSDRFSAERPKGSFSTLEIQRTEQGDSAMYLCASSPTSRGGYGYTFGSGTRLTVV.